This passage covers 17 T cell receptor beta chains from one sample sequenced in a study of cytomegalovirus exposure and HLA in healthy donors. The PCR contained 60 Vbeta and 13 Jbeta primers. The method was immunoSEQ multiplex PCR; TCRdb's version includes in-frame clones alone and lacks a portion of them. This sample's clone table lists approximately 150,000 clones. Sequences were obtained from PBMCs. Receptors originate from a male donor in good health and CMV-seronegative.

This chain links TRBV15 with TRBJ1-1; no reliable D call. This CDR3 is 11 amino acids long. Germline values: CDR1 LNHNV, CDR2 YYDKDF (reference sequence). The V and J ends lost 1 base and 6 bases respectively, with 3 bases between them. The CDR3 nucleotides are TGTGCCACCAGCAGAGCATCTGAAGCTTTCTTT. Translation: CATSRASEAFF.

The J gene is TRBJ1-2, the V gene TRBV27; 7 bases align to TRBD1. Germline CDR1 MNHEY, CDR2 SMNVEV (reference sequence). The V gene end was trimmed by 0 bases and the J gene end by 3 bases; junction bases not matched to a gene: 4. The CDR3 runs 15 residues. CDR3 sequence reads: CASSLSDRAHYGYTF. The CDR3 DNA is TGTGCCAGCAGTTTATCCGACAGGGCCCACTATGGCTACACCTTC.

The CDR3 sequence: CASSSHGSTEAFF. The CDR3 DNA reads TGTGCCAGCAGCTCACACGGGAGCACTGAAGCTTTCTTT. The chain combines TRBV13 with TRBJ1-1; D is unresolved. Germline V lookup: CDR1 PRHDT, CDR2 FYEKMQ (reference sequence). The CDR3 runs to 13 residues. The V gene lost 4 bases and the J gene lost 4 bases, with 10 bases spanning the gap.

This chain links TRBV19 with TRBJ2-6; D remains ambiguous. V lost 3 bases, J lost 0 bases, and 6 bases lay in between. The CDR3 is made up of 15 amino acids. Germline-derived CDR1 and CDR2 are LNHDA and SQIVND (reference sequence). The CDR3 sequence: CASSISHSGANVLTF. CDR3 bases: TGTGCCAGTAGTATTTCCCACTCTGGGGCCAACGTCCTGACTTTC.

V is TRBV9 and J is TRBJ2-7; TRBD1 matches 8 bases. Trimming took 3 bases from V and 3 from J; bases not matched to a gene: 5. The CDR3 contains 14 residues. CDR1 SGDLS and CDR2 YYNGEE come from the germline V gene. The CDR3 is CASSGRTGSYEQYF. As DNA, the CDR3 is TGTGCCAGCAGCGGGAGGACAGGGAGCTACGAGCAGTACTTC.

The V and J genes are TRBV18 and TRBJ1-4; no clear D gene. Trimming cost V 3 bases and J 3 bases, with 17 bases left between them. The CDR3 contains 17 residues. Looked up from germline, CDR1 is KGHSH and CDR2 is LQKENI. Here the CDR3 reads CASSPTVKGVANEKLFF. The CDR3 DNA is TGTGCCAGCTCACCGACGGTAAAGGGAGTGGCTAATGAAAAACTGTTTTTT.

This chain connects TRBV9 to TRBJ2-5, with 8 positions matching TRBD2. Trimming removed 0 bases from V and 2 bases from J; junction bases left unmatched: 6. The CDR3 spans 16 residues. The germline V gene encodes CDR1 SGDLS and CDR2 YYNGEE. The chain's CDR3 is CASSVAAGGSQETQYF. As DNA, the CDR3 is TGTGCCAGCAGCGTAGCTGCGGGGGGATCTCAAGAGACCCAGTACTTC.

The CDR3 reads CASSEGGSGNIQYF. The CDR3 region has the DNA TGCGCCAGCAGTGAAGGAGGGAGCGGAAACATTCAGTACTTC. This chain uses TRBV10-1 with TRBJ2-4; D is possibly TRBD2 (6 bases). CDR3 length: 14 amino acids. V lost 3 bases and J 6 bases, leaving 12 bases between the germline ends. In germline, CDR1 is WNHNN, CDR2 SYGVQD (reference sequence).

The chain joins TRBV5-6 to TRBJ1-1, with D uncertain. The germline CDR1 and CDR2 sequences are SGHDT and YYEEEE. The CDR3 sequence is 12 residues long. Trimming stripped 0 bases from V and 8 bases from J, with 8 bases between. The CDR3, as DNA: TGTGCCAGCAGCTTGGAGGGAGGGGAAGCTTTCTTT. Translated: CASSLEGGEAFF.

This CDR3 is CAWTTGLGVTEAFF. CDR3 nucleotide sequence: TGTGCCTGGACGACAGGCCTAGGGGTCACTGAAGCTTTCTTT. The chain employs TRBV30 and TRBJ1-1; D possibly corresponds to TRBD1 (6 bases). CDR3 length: 14 amino acids. The germline CDR1 and CDR2 sequences are GTSNPN and SVGIG (reference sequence). V was pared by 4 bases and J by 4 bases, with 16 bases between.

V is TRBV9 and J is TRBJ1-3; D call uncertain. The CDR3 covers 14 residues. The V gene lost 0 bases and the J gene lost 2 bases, with 6 bases spanning the gap. From germline, CDR1 is SGDLS and CDR2 YYNGEE. The CDR3 coding sequence is TGTGCCAGCAGCGTAGGCGGGACTGGAAACACCATATATTTT. It translates to CASSVGGTGNTIYF.

The V call is TRBV10-3, the J call TRBJ1-2; D uncertain. The CDR3 runs 13 residues. Trimming removed 3 bases from V and 2 bases from J, with 7 bases in between. CDR1 is ENHRY, CDR2 SYGVKD, per germline. The CDR3 is CAISDNRNYGYTF. In nucleotides, the CDR3 is TGTGCCATCAGTGATAACAGAAACTATGGCTACACCTTC.

The rearrangement uses TRBV20-1 and TRBJ1-1; D is undetermined. The CDR3 runs to 11 residues. The germline V gene encodes CDR1 DFQATT and CDR2 SNEGSKA (reference sequence). The CDR3 coding sequence is TGCAGCTTAGAACTCGGGACTGAAGCTTTCTTT. It encodes CSLELGTEAFF.

The J gene is TRBJ2-7, the V gene TRBV27; 9 nucleotides match TRBD2. Germline V gives CDR1 MNHEY, CDR2 SMNVEV (reference sequence). J was trimmed by 0 bases and V by 6 bases; bases with no gene match: 6. The CDR3 is 15 residues long. CDR3 nucleotide sequence: TGTGCCAGCAGCCAAATTAGCGGGAGCTCCTACGAGCAGTACTTC. Amino acid sequence: CASSQISGSSYEQYF.

The rearrangement uses TRBV6-1 and TRBJ2-3, with D hard to call. CDR1 and CDR2 (germline): MNHNS, SASEGT. V lost 8 bases to trimming and J lost 3 bases, with 15 bases between them. The CDR3 loop spans 14 amino acids. CDR3 in DNA: TGTGCCAGCGTCACCGAGATTGTGACAGATACGCAGTATTTT. This gives the protein CASVTEIVTDTQYF.

The chain carries TRBV7-3 and TRBJ2-3; 8 nucleotides line up with TRBD2. The trim removed 2 bases at V and 6 bases at J, leaving 7 bases unmatched. This CDR3 spans 15 amino acids. The germline CDR1 and CDR2 sequences are SGHTA and FQGTGA. The CDR3 reads CASSLGLAWTDTQYF. CDR3 nucleotide sequence: TGTGCCAGCAGCTTAGGACTAGCATGGACTGATACGCAGTATTTT.

The chain recombines TRBV27 with TRBJ2-2, with TRBD2 matching 14 bases. The germline CDR1 and CDR2 sequences are MNHEY and SMNVEV (reference sequence). V lost 5 bases, J lost 5 bases, and 10 bases stayed unmatched. The CDR3 spans 18 residues. Here the CDR3 DNA reads TGTGCCAGCAGTGGTGAGGGACTAGCGGGAGTTGATACCGGGGAGCTGTTTTTT. Protein product: CASSGEGLAGVDTGELFF.